Each of the 10 T cell receptor beta chains below was sequenced from the same sample in a study of blood T cell repertoires in COVID-19. Clones were sequenced by immunoSEQ multiplex PCR, and TCRdb holds only the in-frame ones, with some missing. This sample has 65,000 to 95,000 clones, with around nine tenths found just once. Sequencing was done on a sample of peripheral blood. The receptors come from a man in his fifties or sixties with active COVID-19.

V and J are TRBV5-6 and TRBJ1-6; 10 bases align to TRBD1. V was pared by 3 bases and J by 10 bases, with 7 bases of the junction left unmatched. This CDR3 contains 15 residues. In germline, CDR1 is SGHDT, CDR2 YYEEEE. The CDR3 coding sequence is TGTGCCAGCAGCTCCGGGACAGGGGTAAACTCACCCCTCCACTTT. Translation: CASSSGTGVNSPLHF.

This clone was seen just once. The CDR3 loop is CASSSGTGAGTEAFF. In DNA, the CDR3 is TGTGCCAGCAGCTCCGGGACAGGGGCTGGGACTGAAGCTTTCTTT. The chain recombines TRBV7-9 with TRBJ1-1; the match to TRBD1 covers 10 bases. CDR3 length equals 15 residues. After removal of 4 bases from V and 5 bases from J, the junction contained 7 bases not matched to a gene. CDR1 and CDR2 (germline): SEHNR, FQNEAQ (reference sequence). Full variable domain (missing parts from reference TRBV7-9 and TRBJ1-1): DTGVSQNPRHKITKRGQNVTFRCDPISEHNRLYWYRQTLGQGPEFLTYFQNEAQLEKSRLLSDRFSAERPKGSFSTLEIQRTEQGDSAMYLCASSSGTGAGTEAFFGQGTRLTVV.

The V call is TRBV5-1, the J call TRBJ1-1, with TRBD1 matching over 7 bases. Per germline, CDR1 SGHRS and CDR2 YFSETQ. The ends lost 2 bases at V and 1 base at J; junction bases unmatched: 5. This CDR3 comprises 15 residues. CDR3 sequence reads: CASSFARGRNTEAFF. CDR3 sequence (DNA): TGCGCCAGCAGCTTCGCGAGGGGGCGGAACACTGAAGCTTTCTTT.

The chain links TRBV5-4 to TRBJ1-2; possibly TRBD1 for D (6 bases). Trimming removed 3 bases from V and 10 bases from J, with 19 bases in between. The CDR3 has 14 residues. Germline-derived CDR1 and CDR2 are SGHNT and YYREEE (reference sequence). CDR3 region: CASSWGGQPADYTF. The CDR3 region has the DNA TGTGCCAGCAGCTGGGGGGGCCAACCTGCAGACTACACCTTC.

The chain recombines TRBV15 with TRBJ1-2, with 9 bases identical to TRBD1. Germline CDR1 reads LNHNV; CDR2 reads YYDKDF (reference sequence). This CDR3 has 13 residues. Trimming took 5 bases from V and 5 from J; bases not matched to a gene: 3. The CDR3 sequence: CATSRDREYGYTF. In DNA form, the CDR3 reads TGTGCCACCAGCCGGGACAGGGAATATGGCTACACCTTC.

The V call is TRBV27, the J call TRBJ1-1, with 8 bases aligning to TRBD1. J was trimmed by 7 bases and V by 6 bases; bases with no gene match: 10. The CDR3 is 14 amino acids. Germline CDR1 and CDR2: MNHEY and SMNVEV (reference sequence). The CDR3 sequence: CASRKPYTGGEAFF. The DNA for the CDR3 is TGTGCCAGCAGAAAACCTTACACAGGGGGTGAAGCTTTCTTT.

V gene TRBV11-2 combines with J gene TRBJ2-7; TRBD2 agrees at 8 bases. V shed 5 bases, J shed 3 bases, and the junction held 9 bases outside the gene matches. The V gene's germline CDR1 is SGHAT and CDR2 FQNNGV. The CDR3 length is 15 residues. The CDR3, as DNA: TGTGCCAGCAGCCCGGCCGGGACTAGAATCTACGAGCAGTACTTC. Amino acid sequence: CASSPAGTRIYEQYF.

The chain joins TRBV15 to TRBJ2-7; D is possibly TRBD1 (5 bases). The CDR3 sequence is 15 residues long. Trimming removed 0 bases from V and 7 bases from J, with 16 bases in between. The V gene's germline CDR1 is LNHNV and CDR2 YYDKDF (reference sequence). The CDR3 region has the DNA TGTGCCACCAGCAGAGAGGGGCTCCTCGGGCAAGAGCAGTACTTC. This sequence encodes CATSREGLLGQEQYF. The full variable domain, its missing parts supplied by reference TRBV15 and TRBJ2-7, is DAMVIQNPRYQVTQFGKPVTLSCSQTLNHNVMYWYQQKSSQAPKLLFHYYDKDFNNEADTPDNFQSRRPNTSFCFLDIRSPGLGDTAMYLCATSREGLLGQEQYFGPGTRLTVT.

The rearrangement links TRBV7-8 to TRBJ2-7, with D possibly being TRBD1 (6 bases). The germline CDR1 and CDR2 sequences are SGHVS and FQNEAQ. The V gene lost 1 base and the J gene lost 6 bases, with 7 bases spanning the gap. The length of the CDR3 is 12 residues. This chain's CDR3 is CASSLEGGEQYF. The CDR3 region has the DNA TGTGCCAGCAGCTTAGAAGGGGGCGAGCAGTACTTC.

The V and J genes are TRBV7-2 and TRBJ2-3, with 15 bases identical to TRBD2. The CDR3 is 18 amino acids. CDR1 and CDR2 from the germline V gene are SGHTA and FQGNSA. J gave up 8 bases and V 5 bases, and 14 bases lay outside the gene matches. The CDR3 sequence: CASSLRTSGGAKFGTQYF. CDR3 in DNA: TGTGCCAGCAGCCTCAGGACTAGCGGGGGGGCAAAATTTGGTACGCAGTATTTT.